The 7 T cell receptor beta chains in this list originate from one sample, sequenced in a study of early T cells in non-severe SARS-CoV-2 infection. TCRdb processed the 5' RACE reads anew with MiXCR; each CDR3 protein has one entry. Of over 30,000 distinct CDR3 sequences in the sample, roughly 5.2% are singletons; the top ten hold 21%. Sequencing input: whole blood. All receptors derive from an adult who was a healthcare worker with PCR-confirmed SARS-CoV-2 infection or an uninfected control (not recorded which).

At least ten counts were recorded for this clonotype. The rearrangement joins TRBV28 to TRBJ2-1; perhaps TRBD2 as D (5 bases). Germline loops: CDR1 MDHEN, CDR2 SYDVKM. Trimming shortened V by 4 bases and J by 3 bases, and 16 bases separated the two germline ends. CDR3 length: 16 amino acids. The CDR3 region is CASSSLGARYYNEQFF. Written as DNA, the CDR3 is TGTGCCAGCAGTTCCCTGGGAGCTAGGTACTACAATGAGCAGTTCTTC.

The rearrangement links TRBV20-1 to TRBJ1-5; 11 bases line up with TRBD1. This CDR3 is 13 amino acids long. Germline CDR1 DFQATT, CDR2 SNEGSKA (reference sequence). J was trimmed by 8 bases and V by 5 bases; bases with no gene match: 5. The CDR3 protein is CSAGDRGSKPQHF. CDR3 DNA: TGCAGTGCTGGGGACAGGGGGAGTAAGCCCCAGCATTTT.

This clonotype appeared many times. The chain couples TRBV20-1 to TRBJ1-1, with D tentatively TRBD1 (5 bases). This CDR3 is 14 amino acids long. Looked up from germline, CDR1 is DFQATT and CDR2 is SNEGSKA (reference sequence). The germline V and J ends were trimmed by 3 bases and 0 bases, with 11 bases remaining between them. CDR3 nucleotides: TGCAGTGCTAGCAAACAGGTGATGAACACTGAAGCTTTCTTT. Translation: CSASKQVMNTEAFF.

This clonotype was found a few times. The J gene is TRBJ2-1, the V gene TRBV11-2; D is undetermined. The CDR3 covers 11 residues. Trimming pared 2 bases from V and 10 bases from J, leaving 6 bases between. CDR1 and CDR2 from the germline V gene are SGHAT and FQNNGV. CDR3 sequence reads: CASSLSNEQFF. The CDR3, as DNA: TGTGCCAGCAGCTTAAGCAACGAGCAGTTCTTC.

This clonotype was detected ten times or more. J is TRBJ1-2 and V is TRBV2; 11 bases are shared with TRBD1. Germline assignment: CDR1 SNHLY and CDR2 FYNNEI. After removal of 6 bases from V and 7 bases from J, the junction contained 4 bases not matched to a gene. CDR3 size: 13 residues. The CDR3 DNA reads as TGTGCCAGCAGGGACAGGGGGCCGGTTGGCTACACCTTC. Protein sequence: CASRDRGPVGYTF.

J is TRBJ2-1 and V is TRBV27; 9 bases line up with TRBD1. This CDR3 region has 15 residues. After removal of 4 bases from V and 7 bases from J, the junction contained 8 bases not matched to a gene. Germline CDR1 and CDR2: MNHEY and SMNVEV (reference sequence). The CDR3 region is CASSSNRGRGNEQFF. As DNA, the CDR3 is TGTGCCAGCAGTTCGAACAGGGGGCGCGGGAATGAGCAGTTCTTC.

V and J are TRBV12-3 or TRBV12-4 and TRBJ2-2; TRBD1 matches at 7 bases. With 6 bases clipped from V and 2 bases from J, the junction kept 6 bases outside the gene matches. This CDR3 contains 15 residues. The CDR3 nucleotides read TGTGCCAGCAGGTACACAGGGGCCAACACCGGGGAGCTGTTTTTT. Translated: CASRYTGANTGELFF.